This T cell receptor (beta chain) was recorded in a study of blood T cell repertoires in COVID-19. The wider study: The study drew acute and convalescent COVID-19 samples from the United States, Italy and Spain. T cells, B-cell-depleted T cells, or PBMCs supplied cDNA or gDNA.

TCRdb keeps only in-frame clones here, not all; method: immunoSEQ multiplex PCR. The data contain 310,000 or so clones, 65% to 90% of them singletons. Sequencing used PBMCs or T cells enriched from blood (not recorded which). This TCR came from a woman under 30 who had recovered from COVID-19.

The CDR3 is CAWRRGATEAFF. The CDR3 DNA follows: TGTGCCTGGAGGCGGGGGGCGACTGAAGCTTTCTTT. The chain links TRBV30 to TRBJ1-1; TRBD1 might be the D (6 bases). V shed 3 bases and J shed 5 bases, with 10 bases lying between them. The CDR3 sequence is 12 residues long. Germline lookup yields CDR1 GTSNPN and CDR2 SVGIG (reference sequence).